Each of the 25 T cell receptor beta chains below was sequenced from the same sample in a study of OX40 agonist ivuxolimab in advanced cancers. Generated by immunoSEQ multiplex PCR, the TCRdb table keeps only in-frame clones and is missing some. The sample includes 60,000 or so clones, less than 90% of them seen just once. The starting material was CD4+ or CD8+ T cells sorted from blood, obtained in a trial of the OX40 agonist ivuxolimab. The receptor source for this set is an adult with an advanced solid tumor such as melanoma, head and neck, liver or kidney cancer.

The chain combines TRBV5-1 with TRBJ2-2; the D is unclear. This CDR3 has 14 amino acids. Germline-derived CDR1 and CDR2 are SGHRS and YFSETQ. V lost 2 bases and J lost 3, with 8 bases in between. The CDR3: CASSFGRDTGELFF. The DNA of the CDR3 is TGCGCCAGCAGCTTTGGCCGGGACACCGGGGAGCTGTTTTTT.

The genes are TRBV15 and TRBJ2-1; 8 nucleotides agree with TRBD1. V lost 4 bases and J lost 4; bases outside the gene matches: 6. From germline, CDR1 is LNHNV and CDR2 YYDKDF (reference sequence). The CDR3 consists of 15 residues. The CDR3: CATSTEQGEYNEQFF. The CDR3 nucleotides read TGTGCCACCAGCACCGAACAGGGGGAGTACAATGAGCAGTTCTTC.

V is TRBV7-9 and J is TRBJ1-1; D is undetermined. The CDR3 has 13 residues. The germline CDR1 and CDR2 sequences are SEHNR and FQNEAQ (reference sequence). V was trimmed by 5 bases and J by 0 bases, leaving 7 bases between them. The CDR3 here is CASSLPLNTEAFF. CDR3 coding DNA: TGTGCCAGCAGCCTACCTTTGAACACTGAAGCTTTCTTT.

The sample holds one count of this clone. CDR3 sequence reads: CASSREVAGVDTGELFF. CDR3 bases: TGTGCCAGCAGCCGGGAAGTAGCGGGAGTAGACACCGGGGAGCTGTTTTTT. The chain couples TRBV4-2 to TRBJ2-2; 9 bases agree with TRBD2. The CDR3 loop spans 17 amino acids. The germline V gene encodes CDR1 LGHNA and CDR2 YNFKEQ. J gave up 3 bases and V 4 bases, and 9 bases lay outside the gene matches.

This clone was counted once. The V call is TRBV9, the J call TRBJ1-4; no reliable D call. Germline CDR1 and CDR2: SGDLS and YYNGEE. V lost 4 bases and J 5 bases, leaving 9 bases between the germline ends. This CDR3 is 13 amino acids long. This CDR3 reads CASSPSGNEKLFF. CDR3 bases: TGTGCCAGCAGCCCCAGTGGGAATGAAAAACTGTTTTTT.

The V call is TRBV29-1, the J call TRBJ2-6, with 10 bases that match TRBD1. This CDR3 is 16 amino acids long. J gave up 0 bases and V 7 bases, and 6 bases lay outside the gene matches. The germline CDR1 and CDR2 sequences are SQVTM and ANQGSEA. The CDR3 spells CSARTGGPSGANVLTF. CDR3 sequence (DNA): TGCAGCGCCCGGACAGGGGGACCCTCTGGGGCCAACGTCCTGACTTTC. Looking up the rest from reference TRBV29-1 and TRBJ2-6 gives the full variable domain: SAVISQKPSRDICQRGTSLTIQCQVDSQVTMMFWYRQQPGQSLTLIATANQGSEATYESGFVIDKFPISRPNLTFSTLTVSNMSPEDSSIYLCSARTGGPSGANVLTFGAGSRLTVL.

V usage is TRBV19 and J usage is TRBJ1-4; possible D gene TRBD1, 5 bases. Trimming pared 5 bases from V and 7 bases from J, leaving 17 bases between. In germline, CDR1 is LNHDA, CDR2 SQIVND (reference sequence). The CDR3 runs to 15 residues. The CDR3 nucleotides read TGTGCCAGTAGTCCCCCAGGGAAAAGAAGTGAAAAACTGTTTTTT. Translated: CASSPPGKRSEKLFF. Based on the CDR3 plus reference TRBV19 and TRBJ1-4, the full variable domain is DGGITQSPKYLFRKEGQNVTLSCEQNLNHDAMYWYRQDPGQGLRLIYYSQIVNDFQKGDIAEGYSVSREKKESFPLTVTSAQKNPTAFYLCASSPPGKRSEKLFFGSGTQLSVL.

The chain links TRBV4-1 to TRBJ2-1; tentative D call: TRBD2 (7 bases). Germline CDR1 MGHRA, CDR2 YSYEKL. The CDR3 has 16 amino acids. Trimming left V 4 bases short and J 3 bases short, with 16 bases between. The CDR3, as DNA: TGCGCCAGCAGCCGGGGGGGCGGGAATAGCTACAATGAGCAGTTCTTC. It specifies CASSRGGGNSYNEQFF.

This clone appeared once. The rearrangement links TRBV5-1 to TRBJ2-1, with 7 bases matching TRBD1. V gave up 1 base and J gave up 7 bases; unmatched junction bases: 8. CDR1 and CDR2 from the germline V gene are SGHRS and YFSETQ. CDR3 length equals 15 residues. CDR3: CASSLTGDLINEQFF. The CDR3 region has the DNA TGCGCCAGCAGCTTGACAGGGGATCTTATTAATGAGCAGTTCTTC.

This chain links TRBV6-1 with TRBJ1-2, with D perhaps TRBD1 (6 bases). The CDR3 runs 14 residues. Per the germline V gene, CDR1 is MNHNS and CDR2 is SASEGT. Trimming shortened V by 1 base and J by 4 bases, and 10 bases separated the two germline ends. The CDR3 sequence is CASSEDRASYGYTF. DNA for the CDR3: TGTGCCAGCAGTGAAGACAGGGCGAGCTATGGCTACACCTTC.

CDR3 DNA sequence: TGTGCCCGTCAGTCTCACACTGAAGCTTTCTTT. Its translation: CARQSHTEAFF. The chain uses TRBV2 and TRBJ1-1; D remains unclear. V was pared by 11 bases and J by 3 bases, with 10 bases between. CDR1 and CDR2 from the germline V gene are SNHLY and FYNNEI. The CDR3 is 11 amino acids.

CDR3 sequence (DNA): TGTGCCAGCAGCTTATCCCCAGGGGCGGGTGAGCAGTTCTTC. This sequence encodes CASSLSPGAGEQFF. The chain employs TRBV7-9 and TRBJ2-1; D might be TRBD1 (6 bases). The germline V and J ends were trimmed by 2 bases and 9 bases, with 14 bases remaining between them. Germline assignment: CDR1 SEHNR and CDR2 FQNEAQ (reference sequence). This CDR3 is 14 amino acids long.

The chain joins TRBV10-3 to TRBJ2-7, with TRBD1 matching over 10 bases. CDR1 is ENHRY, CDR2 SYGVKD, per germline. Losses at the gene ends were 6 bases for V and 4 bases for J; bases not matched to a gene: 9. CDR3 length: 15 residues. The CDR3 nucleotides read TGTGCCATCAGCCTCGGGGACAGGGGCGGTTACGAGCAGTACTTC. Amino acids: CAISLGDRGGYEQYF.

The gene calls are TRBV9 and TRBJ2-2, with a possible D match to TRBD1 (6 bases). The CDR3 covers 17 residues. Per germline, CDR1 SGDLS and CDR2 YYNGEE. The V end lost 0 bases, the J end lost 0 bases, and 12 bases lay between the germline ends. The CDR3 reads CASSVGGRGANTGELFF. CDR3 sequence (DNA): TGTGCCAGCAGCGTAGGAGGCAGGGGTGCGAACACCGGGGAGCTGTTTTTT.

This chain joins TRBV4-1 and TRBJ1-6, with TRBD1 as a possible D gene (6 bases). V was clipped by 4 bases and J by 8 bases, with 18 bases between them. Germline CDR1 reads MGHRA; CDR2 reads YSYEKL. The length of the CDR3 is 16 residues. The CDR3 region is CASSPSGGGSDSPLHF. The CDR3 DNA is TGCGCCAGCAGCCCCTCGGGAGGGGGATCTGATTCACCCCTCCACTTT.

V usage is TRBV4-1 and J usage is TRBJ1-2; 12 bases fit TRBD1. Trimming cost V 0 bases and J 3 bases; bases outside gene matches: 8. The germline gives CDR1 MGHRA, CDR2 YSYEKL. The CDR3 runs 18 residues. The CDR3 is CASSQDPGQGARYYGYTF. The CDR3 coding sequence is TGCGCCAGCAGCCAAGACCCGGGACAGGGGGCGAGGTACTATGGCTACACCTTC.

The chain uses TRBV20-1 and TRBJ1-1, with 7 bases identical to TRBD1. There are 11 residues in the CDR3. Germline values: CDR1 DFQATT, CDR2 SNEGSKA (reference sequence). J lost 6 bases, V lost 4 bases, and 2 bases had no gene match. The CDR3 nucleotides read TGCAGTGCTAACAGGGGAGCTGAAGCTTTCTTT. This translates into CSANRGAEAFF.

The V call is TRBV27, the J call TRBJ2-3, with D possibly TRBD1 on 6 matching bases. Trimming pared 5 bases from V and 8 bases from J, leaving 20 bases between. The length of the CDR3 is 15 residues. Germline V gene sequence: CDR1 MNHEY, CDR2 SMNVEV (reference sequence). CDR3 DNA: TGTGCCAGCAGTACCAGGGGAATGCCTTCTGGTACGCAGTATTTT. This sequence encodes CASSTRGMPSGTQYF.

This CDR3 reads CASSGFTDTQYF. As DNA, the CDR3 is TGTGCCAGCAGTGGATTCACAGATACGCAGTATTTT. The chain has TRBV25-1 and TRBJ2-3; D is uncertain. With 4 bases removed from V and 2 bases from J, the gap between germline ends came to 4 bases. The germline V gene has CDR1 MGHDK and CDR2 SYGVNS. The CDR3 covers 12 residues. Full variable domain (missing parts from reference TRBV25-1 and TRBJ2-3): EADIYQTPRYLVIGTGKKITLECSQTMGHDKMYWYQQDPGMELHLIHYSYGVNSTEKGDLSSESTVSRIRTEHFPLTLESARPSHTSQYLCASSGFTDTQYFGPGTRLTVL.

The chain links TRBV14 to TRBJ2-3; TRBD1 might be the D (6 bases). Trimming pared 7 bases from V and 3 bases from J, leaving 11 bases between. The germline CDR1 and CDR2 sequences are SGHDN and FVKESK. The CDR3 covers 13 residues. The CDR3, as DNA: TGTGCCAGCACTCCAGGGACAACAGATACGCAGTATTTT. Its protein product is CASTPGTTDTQYF.

The genes are TRBV12-2 and TRBJ1-4; the tabulated D call, TRBD1, remains unverified against the DNA. TRBV12-2 is designated a pseudogene. The CDR3 sequence is 17 residues long. CDR3 coding DNA: TGTGCAAGTCGCTTGGAACGGACAGGGCGGATCGGTGAAAAACTGTTTTTT. Translating gives CASRLERTGRIGEKLFF.

The V call is TRBV27, the J call TRBJ2-4; 8 nucleotides agree with TRBD2. The ends lost 2 bases at V and 3 bases at J; junction bases unmatched: 9. The germline gives CDR1 MNHEY, CDR2 SMNVEV (reference sequence). The CDR3 totals 17 residues. The CDR3 here is CASSLVGLGGGKNIQYF. CDR3 nucleotides: TGTGCCAGCAGTTTAGTCGGGCTCGGGGGGGGCAAAAACATTCAGTACTTC.

This sequence joins TRBV5-4 and TRBJ1-1, with a weak D call TRBD1 (5 bases). The CDR3 is made up of 13 amino acids. From germline, CDR1 is SGHNT and CDR2 YYREEE (reference sequence). V was shortened by 3 bases and J by 0 bases, with 6 bases between the two germline ends. The CDR3 loop is CASSWGVNTEAFF. CDR3 in DNA: TGTGCCAGCAGCTGGGGGGTGAACACTGAAGCTTTCTTT.

The chain combines TRBV19 with TRBJ1-5; no reliable D call. The V gene lost 3 bases and the J gene lost 15 bases, with 15 bases spanning the gap. In germline, CDR1 is LNHDA, CDR2 SQIVND (reference sequence). The CDR3 consists of 12 residues. The CDR3 coding sequence is TGTGCCAGTAGTATGACTGATTTCGGACGGCATTTT. The encoded protein is CASSMTDFGRHF.

The chain has TRBV30 and TRBJ2-6; unclear D gene. The ends were cut back, 5 bases at V and 3 bases at J, with 8 bases in the middle. The CDR3 contains 13 residues. Germline V gene sequence: CDR1 GTSNPN, CDR2 SVGIG (reference sequence). CDR3 bases: TGTGCCTGGTCCCTTTATGGGGCCAACGTCCTGACTTTC. Encoded protein: CAWSLYGANVLTF.